This T cell receptor beta chain was observed in a study of radiation and T cells in renal cell carcinoma. Sequenced by immunoSEQ multiplex PCR; TCRdb stores in-frame clones only, minus some. The data show 150,000 or so clones, less than 90% seen once. Sample time point: baseline pretreatment blood. The treatment was: 15 Gy SBRT to primary tumor, nephrectomy 4 weeks later. Clear cell pathology was present in this patient's renal cell carcinoma. CDR3 length: 16 residues. Germline V gene lookup returns CDR1 KGHSH and CDR2 LQKENI. Trimming stripped 4 bases from V and 6 bases from J, with 21 bases between. The TCR comes from a woman in her 70s with renal cell carcinoma. The specimen comprised blood, sampled from a patient whose treatment included radiotherapy and nephrectomy. The rearrangement joins TRBV18 to TRBJ1-2; no clear D gene. The CDR3 sequence: CASSQVGRLGEDGYTF. In DNA form, the CDR3 reads TGTGCCAGCTCACAAGTAGGCCGTTTAGGAGAGGATGGCTACACCTTC.